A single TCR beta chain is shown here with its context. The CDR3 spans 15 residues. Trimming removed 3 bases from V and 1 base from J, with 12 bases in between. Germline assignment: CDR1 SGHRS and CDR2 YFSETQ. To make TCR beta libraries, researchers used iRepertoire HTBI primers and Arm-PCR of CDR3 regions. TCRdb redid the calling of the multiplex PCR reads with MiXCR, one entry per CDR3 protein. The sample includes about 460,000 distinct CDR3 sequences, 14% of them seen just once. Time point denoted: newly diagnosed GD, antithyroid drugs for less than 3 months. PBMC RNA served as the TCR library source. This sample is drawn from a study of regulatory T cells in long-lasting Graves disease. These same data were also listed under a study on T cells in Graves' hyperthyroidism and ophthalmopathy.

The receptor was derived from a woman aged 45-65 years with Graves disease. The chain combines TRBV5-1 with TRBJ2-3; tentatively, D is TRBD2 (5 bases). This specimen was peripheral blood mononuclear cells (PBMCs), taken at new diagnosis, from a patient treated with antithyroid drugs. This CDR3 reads CASSYSPSRTDTQYF. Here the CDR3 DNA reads TGCGCCAGCAGCTACAGTCCTAGCCGCACAGATACGCAGTATTTT. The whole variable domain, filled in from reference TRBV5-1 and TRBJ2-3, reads KAGVTQTPRYLIKTRGQQVTLSCSPISGHRSVSWYQQTPGQGLQFLFEYFSETQRNKGNFPGRFSGRQFSNSRSEMNVSTLELGDSALYLCASSYSPSRTDTQYFGPGTRLTVL.